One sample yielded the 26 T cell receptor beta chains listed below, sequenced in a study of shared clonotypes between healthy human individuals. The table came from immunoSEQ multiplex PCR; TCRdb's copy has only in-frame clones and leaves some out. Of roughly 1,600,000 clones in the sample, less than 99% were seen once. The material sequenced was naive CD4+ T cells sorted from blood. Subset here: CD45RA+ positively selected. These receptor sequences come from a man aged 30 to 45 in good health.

The CDR3: CASSISGRSYEQYF. As DNA, the CDR3 is TGTGCCAGTAGTATATCAGGCCGCTCCTACGAGCAGTACTTC. The chain links TRBV19 to TRBJ2-7, with D hard to call. This CDR3 is 14 amino acids long. CDR1 is LNHDA and CDR2 is SQIVND in the germline V gene (reference sequence). Trimming took off 2 bases at V and 0 bases at J, with 8 bases between the two ends. The full variable domain, completed using reference TRBV19 and TRBJ2-7, is DGGITQSPKYLFRKEGQNVTLSCEQNLNHDAMYWYRQDPGQGLRLIYYSQIVNDFQKGDIAEGYSVSREKKESFPLTVTSAQKNPTAFYLCASSISGRSYEQYFGPGTRLTVT.

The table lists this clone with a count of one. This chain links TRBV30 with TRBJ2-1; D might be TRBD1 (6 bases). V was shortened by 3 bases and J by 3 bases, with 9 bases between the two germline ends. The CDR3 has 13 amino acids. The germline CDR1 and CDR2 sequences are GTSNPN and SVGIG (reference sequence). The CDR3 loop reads CAWRQGVYNEQFF. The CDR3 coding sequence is TGTGCCTGGAGACAGGGCGTCTACAATGAGCAGTTCTTC. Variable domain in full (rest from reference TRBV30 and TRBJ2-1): SQTIHQWPATLVQPVGSPLSLECTVEGTSNPNLYWYRQAAGRGLQLLFYSVGIGQISSEVPQNLSASRPQDRQFILSSKKLLLSDSGFYLCAWRQGVYNEQFFGPGTRLTVL.

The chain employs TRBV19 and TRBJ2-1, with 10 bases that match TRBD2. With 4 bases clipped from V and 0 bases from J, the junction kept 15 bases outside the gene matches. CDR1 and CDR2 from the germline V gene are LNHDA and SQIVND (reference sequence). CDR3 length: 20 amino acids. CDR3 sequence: CASSTRLLAGVSRSYNEQFF. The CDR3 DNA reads TGTGCCAGTAGTACGCGGCTTCTAGCGGGAGTTTCTCGCTCCTACAATGAGCAGTTCTTC.

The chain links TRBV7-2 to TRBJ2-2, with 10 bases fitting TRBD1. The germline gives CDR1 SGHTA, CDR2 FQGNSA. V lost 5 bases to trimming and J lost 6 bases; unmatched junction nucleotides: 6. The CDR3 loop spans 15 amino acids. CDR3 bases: TGTGCCAGCAGCCCTCGGACAGGGGGGGCCGGGGAGCTGTTTTTT. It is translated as CASSPRTGGAGELFF.

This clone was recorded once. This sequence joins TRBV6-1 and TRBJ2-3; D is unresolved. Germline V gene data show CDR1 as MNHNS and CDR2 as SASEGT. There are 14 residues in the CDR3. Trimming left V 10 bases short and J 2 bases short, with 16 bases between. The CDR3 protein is CATQTGGFTDTQYF. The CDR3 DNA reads TGTGCCACCCAAACGGGCGGATTCACAGATACGCAGTATTTT.

CDR3 DNA: TGTGCCTGGAGTAGGAGGGGCCAAGAGAACACTGAAGCTTTCTTT. It specifies CAWSRRGQENTEAFF. The rearrangement joins TRBV30 to TRBJ1-1; D may be TRBD1 (5 bases). The germline CDR1 and CDR2 sequences are GTSNPN and SVGIG (reference sequence). The length of the CDR3 is 15 residues. V was shortened by 2 bases and J by 1 base, with 14 bases between the two germline ends.

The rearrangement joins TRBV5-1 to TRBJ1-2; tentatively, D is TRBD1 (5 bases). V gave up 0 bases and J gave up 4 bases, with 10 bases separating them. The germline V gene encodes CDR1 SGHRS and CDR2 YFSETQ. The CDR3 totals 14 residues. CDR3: CASSLEGTSYGYTF. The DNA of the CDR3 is TGCGCCAGCAGCTTGGAGGGGACGTCCTATGGCTACACCTTC.

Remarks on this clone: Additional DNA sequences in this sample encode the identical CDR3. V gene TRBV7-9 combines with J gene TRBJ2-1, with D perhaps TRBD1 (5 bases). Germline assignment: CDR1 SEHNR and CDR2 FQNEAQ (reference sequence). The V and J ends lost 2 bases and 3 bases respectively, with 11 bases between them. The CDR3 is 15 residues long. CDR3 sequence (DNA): TGTGCCAGCAGCTTAAGGCAGGGAAGCTACAATGAGCAGTTCTTC. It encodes CASSLRQGSYNEQFF.

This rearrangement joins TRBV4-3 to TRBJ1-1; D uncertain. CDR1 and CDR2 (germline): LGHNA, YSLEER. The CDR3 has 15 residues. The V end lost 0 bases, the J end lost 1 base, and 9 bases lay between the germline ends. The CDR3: CASSQDQRQNTEAFF. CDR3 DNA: TGCGCCAGCAGCCAAGATCAACGTCAGAACACTGAAGCTTTCTTT.

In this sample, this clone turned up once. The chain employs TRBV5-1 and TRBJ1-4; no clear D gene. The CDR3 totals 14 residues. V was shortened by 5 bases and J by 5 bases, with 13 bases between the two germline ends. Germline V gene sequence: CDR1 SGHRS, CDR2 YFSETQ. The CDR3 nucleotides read TGCGCCAGCAGTTCCCAACTCGGGAATGAAAAACTGTTTTTT. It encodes CASSSQLGNEKLFF. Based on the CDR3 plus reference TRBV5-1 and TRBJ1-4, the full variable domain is KAGVTQTPRYLIKTRGQQVTLSCSPISGHRSVSWYQQTPGQGLQFLFEYFSETQRNKGNFPGRFSGRQFSNSRSEMNVSTLELGDSALYLCASSSQLGNEKLFFGSGTQLSVL.

As DNA, the CDR3 is TGTGCCAGCAAAGGCCCCAGTTACGAGCAGTACTTC. Translation: CASKGPSYEQYF. The chain couples TRBV7-2 to TRBJ2-7; D is unresolved. CDR3 size: 12 residues. Germline V CDR1 and CDR2: SGHTA, FQGNSA. V gave up 7 bases and J gave up 4 bases, with 11 bases separating them.

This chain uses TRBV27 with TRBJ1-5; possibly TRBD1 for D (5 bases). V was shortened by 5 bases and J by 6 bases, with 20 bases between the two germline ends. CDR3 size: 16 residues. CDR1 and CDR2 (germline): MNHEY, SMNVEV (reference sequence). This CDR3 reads CASSQIGGDGSQPQHF. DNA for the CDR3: TGTGCCAGCAGTCAGATCGGTGGGGACGGGAGTCAGCCCCAGCATTTT.

The CDR3 loop is CASSEVWIFVATGANVLTF. The DNA of the CDR3 is TGTGCCAGCAGTGAGGTGTGGATTTTTGTGGCGACTGGGGCCAACGTCCTGACTTTC. The chain employs TRBV6-1 and TRBJ2-6; D gene unclear. From germline, CDR1 is MNHNS and CDR2 SASEGT. CDR3 length: 19 amino acids. V lost 3 bases, J lost 2 bases, and 20 bases lay in between.

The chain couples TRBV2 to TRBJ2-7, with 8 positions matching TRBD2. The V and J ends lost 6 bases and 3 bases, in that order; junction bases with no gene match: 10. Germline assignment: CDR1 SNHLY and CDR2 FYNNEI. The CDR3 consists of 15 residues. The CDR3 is CASSQTAGELYEQYF. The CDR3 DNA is TGTGCCAGCAGCCAAACAGCGGGGGAGCTCTACGAGCAGTACTTC.

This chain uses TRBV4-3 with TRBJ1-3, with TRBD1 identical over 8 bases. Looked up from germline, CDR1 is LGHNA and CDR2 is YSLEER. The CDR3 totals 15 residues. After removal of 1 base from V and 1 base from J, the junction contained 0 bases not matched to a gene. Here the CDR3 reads CASSQGQGSGNTIYF. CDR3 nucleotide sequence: TGCGCCAGCAGCCAAGGACAGGGGTCTGGAAACACCATATATTTT.

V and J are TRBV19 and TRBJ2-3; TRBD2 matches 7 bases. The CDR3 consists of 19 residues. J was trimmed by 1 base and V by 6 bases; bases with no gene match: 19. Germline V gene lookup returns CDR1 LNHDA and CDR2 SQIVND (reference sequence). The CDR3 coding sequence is TGTGCCAGTAGCGTGACTAGCCGGGTCGGTGAGTATGGCACAGATACGCAGTATTTT. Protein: CASSVTSRVGEYGTDTQYF.

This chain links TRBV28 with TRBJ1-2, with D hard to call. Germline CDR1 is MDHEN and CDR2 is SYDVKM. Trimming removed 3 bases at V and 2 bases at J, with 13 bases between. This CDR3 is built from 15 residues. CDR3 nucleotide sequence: TGTGCCAGCAGTTTCCAGTCCCTAAACAACTATGGCTACACCTTC. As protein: CASSFQSLNNYGYTF.

In nucleotides, the CDR3 is TGTGCCAGCAGTTACAGGGTAGCGGGCTCCTACGAGCAGTACTTC. Protein sequence: CASSYRVAGSYEQYF. The V gene is TRBV6-5, the J gene TRBJ2-7; 7 positions match TRBD2. This CDR3 is 15 amino acids long. CDR1 is MNHEY, CDR2 SVGAGI, per germline. Trimming took 2 bases from V and 0 from J; bases not matched to a gene: 4.

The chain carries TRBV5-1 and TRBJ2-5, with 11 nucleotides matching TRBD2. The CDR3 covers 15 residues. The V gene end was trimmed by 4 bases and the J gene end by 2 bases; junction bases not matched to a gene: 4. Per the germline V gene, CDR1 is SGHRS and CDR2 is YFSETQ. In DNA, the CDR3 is TGCGCCAGCAGCAGGACTAGCGGGCCTCAAGAGACCCAGTACTTC. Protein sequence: CASSRTSGPQETQYF.

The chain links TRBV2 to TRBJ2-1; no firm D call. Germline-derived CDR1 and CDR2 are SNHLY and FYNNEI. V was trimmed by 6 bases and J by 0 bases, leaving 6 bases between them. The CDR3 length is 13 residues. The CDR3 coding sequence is TGTGCCAGCAGCGAACTCTCCTACAATGAGCAGTTCTTC. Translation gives CASSELSYNEQFF.

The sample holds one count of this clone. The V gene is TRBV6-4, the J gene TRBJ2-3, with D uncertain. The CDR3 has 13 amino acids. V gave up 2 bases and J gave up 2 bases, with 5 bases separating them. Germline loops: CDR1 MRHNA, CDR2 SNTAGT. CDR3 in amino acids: CASSDTLTDTQYF. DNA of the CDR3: TGTGCCAGCAGTGACACCCTCACAGATACGCAGTATTTT.

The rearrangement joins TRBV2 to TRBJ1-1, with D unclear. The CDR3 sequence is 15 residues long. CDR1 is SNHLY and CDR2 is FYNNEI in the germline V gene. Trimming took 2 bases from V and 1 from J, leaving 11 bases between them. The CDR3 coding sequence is TGTGCCAGCAGTGAATCGGGGAGAGGGAACACTGAAGCTTTCTTT. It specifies CASSESGRGNTEAFF.

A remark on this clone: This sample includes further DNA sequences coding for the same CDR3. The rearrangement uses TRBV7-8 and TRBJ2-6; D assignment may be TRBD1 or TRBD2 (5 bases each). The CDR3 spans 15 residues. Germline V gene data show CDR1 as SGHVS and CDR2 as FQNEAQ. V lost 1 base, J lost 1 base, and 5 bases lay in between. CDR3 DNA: TGTGCCAGCAGCTTAGGGGGGTCTGGGGCCAACGTCCTGACTTTC. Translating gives CASSLGGSGANVLTF.

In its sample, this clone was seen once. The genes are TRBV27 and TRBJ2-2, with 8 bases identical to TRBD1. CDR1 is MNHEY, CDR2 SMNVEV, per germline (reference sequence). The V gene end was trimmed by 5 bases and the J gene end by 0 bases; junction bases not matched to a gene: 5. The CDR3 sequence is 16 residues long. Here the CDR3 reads CASSPIQGANTGELFF. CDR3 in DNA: TGTGCCAGCAGTCCGATACAGGGGGCGAACACCGGGGAGCTGTTTTTT.

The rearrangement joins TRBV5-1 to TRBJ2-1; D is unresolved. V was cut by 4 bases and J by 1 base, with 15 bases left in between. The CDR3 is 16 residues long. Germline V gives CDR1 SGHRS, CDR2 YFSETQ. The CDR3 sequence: CASSATGQVSYNEQFF. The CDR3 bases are TGCGCCAGCAGCGCTACTGGTCAGGTTTCCTACAATGAGCAGTTCTTC.

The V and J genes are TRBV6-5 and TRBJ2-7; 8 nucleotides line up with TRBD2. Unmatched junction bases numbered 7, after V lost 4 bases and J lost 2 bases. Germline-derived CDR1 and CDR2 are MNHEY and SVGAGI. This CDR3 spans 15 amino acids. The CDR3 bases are TGTGCCAGCAGTTTCGCCGGGACTAGGACCTACGAGCAGTACTTC. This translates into CASSFAGTRTYEQYF.